What follows describes a single T cell receptor (beta chain). Its specificity is unknown. These data originate in a study of shared clonotypes between healthy human individuals. Across the whole study: Three CD4 naive, three CD4 memory, two CD8 naive and one CD8 memory plate were used per donor. Whole-study findings and limits: Larger richness was generally estimated for naive than memory subsets.

Produced via immunoSEQ multiplex PCR; TCRdb's table is partial and in-frame only. The sample holds 2 million to 3 million clones, around nine tenths seen once. The ends were cut back, 2 bases at V and 0 bases at J, with 9 bases in the middle. The CDR3 totals 15 residues. Germline V gene data show CDR1 as MGHRA and CDR2 as YSYEKL. The clonotype was recovered from a man aged 18 to 30 in good health. The sequenced sample was naive CD4+ T cells sorted from blood. Subset given: CD45RA+ positively selected. The chain employs TRBV4-1 and TRBJ2-3, with a possible D match to TRBD2 (5 bases). The CDR3 DNA reads as TGCGCCAGCAGCCAACCGCTAGCTAGCACAGATACGCAGTATTTT. Translating it yields CASSQPLASTDTQYF.